This T cell receptor (beta chain) emerged from a study of OX40 agonist ivuxolimab in advanced cancers. Background on the study: A diagnosis of hepatocellular carcinoma, melanoma, renal cell or head and neck cancer was present in dose-escalation patients.

The table came from immunoSEQ multiplex PCR; TCRdb's copy has only in-frame clones and leaves some out. The sample has more than 75,000 clones; 70% to 90% are singletons. CDR3 length: 17 amino acids. The V gene's germline CDR1 is LGHNA and CDR2 YSLEER. Deletions cut 0 bases from V and 0 bases from J, with 11 bases between. This sequence joins TRBV4-3 and TRBJ2-2; weak D call: TRBD2 (5 bases). The specimen comprised CD4+ or CD8+ T cells sorted from blood, sampled in a trial of the OX40 agonist ivuxolimab. The TCR originated in an adult with an advanced solid tumor such as melanoma, head and neck, liver or kidney cancer. Here the CDR3 reads CASSQETSGANTGELFF. The CDR3 DNA sequence: TGCGCCAGCAGCCAAGAAACCAGCGGAGCGAACACCGGGGAGCTGTTTTTT.